This T cell receptor (beta chain) was recorded in a study of Ad26.COV2.S vaccination and SARS-CoV-2 variants. In the study overall: Into the muscle, Ad26.COV2.S was dosed once or twice, 56 days apart. Whole-study findings and limits: Possibly, TCR breadth and depth analyses underestimated total T cell responses.

Noted treatment: some 20 received Ad26.COV2.S at low or high dose, single or two shots; 5 received placebo; per-sample allocation not given. Specimen acquisition occurred on day 63 following the initial vaccine or placebo injection. An adult of 18-55 years in Boston served as donor. Per germline, CDR1 LNHNV and CDR2 YYDKDF (reference sequence). This CDR3 has 11 residues. The V gene lost 4 bases and the J gene lost 5 bases, with 6 bases spanning the gap. Profiled with immunoSEQ multiplex PCR; TCRdb holds only in-frame clones, not every one. The top ten clones hold roughly 1.7% of a sample with about half a million clones, roughly 87% of them seen once. Concerning this clone itself: Its target is not known.

The sample here was peripheral blood, taken in a trial of Ad26.COV2.S vaccine versus placebo. This sequence originates from a person between 18 and 60 years old who received the Ad26.COV2.S COVID-19 vaccine or a placebo. V usage is TRBV15 and J usage is TRBJ2-7; D gene unclear. Written as DNA, the CDR3 is TGTGCCACCAGCACTTACAACGAGCAGTACTTC. This translates into CATSTYNEQYF.